This T cell receptor (beta chain) was profiled in a study of blood T cell repertoires in COVID-19. For the study at large: PBMCs, B-cell-depleted T cells, or T cells provided the cDNA or gDNA that made up the material.

The V end was cut by 3 bases, the J end by 6 bases, with 8 bases between. The CDR3 covers 12 residues. In germline, CDR1 is SGHDN, CDR2 FVKESK. This clone has a handful of counts. Data came from immunoSEQ multiplex PCR; TCRdb stores just in-frame clones and leaves some out. Here the sample spans 250,000 to 350,000 clones, approximately 85% being singletons. This sequence joins TRBV14 and TRBJ1-2; D unresolved. The source material was peripheral blood. The TCR was taken from a human donor with COVID-19, enrolled during active disease. The donor label of this sample is uncertain. The CDR3 sequence: CASSHWGDGYTF. CDR3 nucleotide sequence: TGTGCCAGCAGCCACTGGGGAGATGGCTACACCTTC. The full variable domain, in which reference TRBV14 and TRBJ1-2 provide the parts outside the CDR3, is EAGVTQFPSHSVIEKGQTVTLRCDPISGHDNLYWYRRVMGKEIKFLLHFVKESKQDESGMPNNRFLAERTGGTYSTLKVQPAELEDSGVYFCASSHWGDGYTFGSGTRLTVV.